Following are 26 T cell receptor beta chains from one sample sequenced in a study of T cell changes during pregnancy in multiple sclerosis. Some clones are missing from TCRdb's copy, which holds only in-frame ones; the method was immunoSEQ multiplex PCR. The repertoire has 50,000 to 65,000 clones, roughly 91% of them found once; the top ten carry approximately 1.3%. The material was peripheral blood, obtained in the second trimester of pregnancy. The receptors were gathered from a female donor with multiple sclerosis, enrolled in a pregnancy study.

This clone was observed once. The chain has TRBV9 and TRBJ1-4; D is unresolved. The CDR3 sequence is 15 residues long. The germline V and J ends were trimmed by 4 bases and 5 bases, with 15 bases remaining between them. Germline V lookup: CDR1 SGDLS, CDR2 YYNGEE. The CDR3 nucleotides are TGTGCCAGCAGCCCTAATGGGAGGTGGAATGAAAAACTGTTTTTT. Protein: CASSPNGRWNEKLFF. Full variable domain (outside the CDR3, taken from reference TRBV9 and TRBJ1-4): DSGVTQTPKHLITATGQRVTLRCSPRSGDLSVYWYQQSLDQGLQFLIQYYNGEERAKGNILERFSAQQFPDLHSELNLSSLELGDSALYFCASSPNGRWNEKLFFGSGTQLSVL.

The chain joins TRBV6-5 to TRBJ2-7; D is perhaps TRBD1 (5 bases). The CDR3 runs to 14 residues. Germline loops: CDR1 MNHEY, CDR2 SVGAGI. Trimming shortened V by 4 bases and J by 2 bases, and 12 bases separated the two germline ends. The CDR3 coding sequence is TGTGCCAGCAGTTTGGTGGGGCCCCCCTACGAGCAGTACTTC. This gives the protein CASSLVGPPYEQYF.

The chain combines TRBV5-4 with TRBJ2-7; D might be TRBD1 (6 bases). Germline V gives CDR1 SGHNT, CDR2 YYREEE (reference sequence). Trimming stripped 4 bases from V and 2 bases from J, with 13 bases between. CDR3 size: 14 residues. The DNA for the CDR3 is TGTGCCAGCAGCCTGGGACACGCAGCCTACGAGCAGTACTTC. Amino acid sequence: CASSLGHAAYEQYF.

The chain employs TRBV5-1 and TRBJ1-2; a possible D gene is TRBD1 (5 bases). There are 17 residues in the CDR3. Germline assignment: CDR1 SGHRS and CDR2 YFSETQ. The V end lost 4 bases, the J end lost 7 bases, and 26 bases lay between the germline ends. The CDR3 protein is CASSPGAPLAREGGYTF. The CDR3 region has the DNA TGCGCCAGCAGCCCTGGGGCTCCCTTGGCCCGAGAAGGTGGCTACACCTTC.

The chain recombines TRBV2 with TRBJ2-7; 12 nucleotides line up with TRBD2. CDR3 length equals 16 residues. Germline CDR1 is SNHLY and CDR2 is FYNNEI. Trimming cost V 5 bases and J 4 bases; bases outside gene matches: 9. The CDR3 DNA is TGTGCCAGCAGTTCCACTAGCGGGGGGACCGGGTACGAGCAGTACTTC. Its translation: CASSSTSGGTGYEQYF.

This chain links TRBV6-1 with TRBJ1-2; D is unclear. The CDR3 has 15 residues. Germline CDR1 MNHNS, CDR2 SASEGT. Trimming pared 8 bases from V and 4 bases from J, leaving 20 bases between. The DNA of the CDR3 is TGTGCCAGCCGGTGGATGGACGGAGAGGGCTATGGCTACACCTTC. It is translated as CASRWMDGEGYGYTF.

The gene calls are TRBV19 and TRBJ1-4, with TRBD1 identical over 8 bases. V gave up 3 bases and J gave up 4 bases; unmatched junction bases: 7. Germline V gene lookup returns CDR1 LNHDA and CDR2 SQIVND (reference sequence). This CDR3 has 16 residues. Here the CDR3 reads CASSIEQGGFNEKLFF. The CDR3 DNA sequence: TGTGCCAGTAGTATCGAACAGGGGGGGTTTAATGAAAAACTGTTTTTT.

V and J are TRBV7-9 and TRBJ1-1, with TRBD1 identical over 7 bases. The CDR3 has 15 amino acids. CDR1 is SEHNR and CDR2 is FQNEAQ in the germline V gene (reference sequence). J lost 3 bases, V lost 6 bases, and 10 bases had no gene match. The CDR3 sequence: CASRVVGGPHTEAFF. The CDR3 DNA sequence: TGTGCCAGCAGGGTGGTAGGGGGCCCCCACACTGAAGCTTTCTTT.

This chain connects TRBV20-1 to TRBJ1-2, with TRBD1 as a possible D gene (6 bases). The germline V gene encodes CDR1 DFQATT and CDR2 SNEGSKA (reference sequence). V was pared by 5 bases and J by 8 bases, with 12 bases between. The CDR3 spans 11 residues. The CDR3 reads CSADLRGGYTF. CDR3 in DNA: TGCAGTGCTGACCTCAGGGGCGGCTACACCTTC.

V gene TRBV10-3 combines with J gene TRBJ1-1; no definite D call. The CDR3 runs to 13 residues. V gave up 6 bases and J gave up 1 base, with 9 bases separating them. The germline gives CDR1 ENHRY, CDR2 SYGVKD. The chain's CDR3 is CAIRSPENTEAFF. In nucleotides, the CDR3 is TGTGCCATCAGATCCCCAGAGAACACTGAAGCTTTCTTT.

The chain carries TRBV27 and TRBJ1-1; D is unresolved. The CDR3 covers 15 residues. The V gene's germline CDR1 is MNHEY and CDR2 SMNVEV (reference sequence). V gave up 5 bases and J gave up 1 base, with 14 bases separating them. The CDR3 DNA is TGTGCCAGCAGTGGACGACGGGGATGGAACACTGAAGCTTTCTTT. It translates to CASSGRRGWNTEAFF.

The CDR3 is CSVAKRGGTYEQYF. CDR3 bases: TGCAGCGTTGCTAAGCGGGGAGGGACCTACGAGCAGTACTTC. The chain carries TRBV29-1 and TRBJ2-7, with TRBD2 identical over 7 bases. CDR1 SQVTM and CDR2 ANQGSEA come from the germline V gene. The J segment lost 2 bases and the V segment lost 4 bases, leaving 8 bases of the junction unmatched. CDR3 length: 14 amino acids.

V is TRBV29-1 and J is TRBJ1-1; possible D gene TRBD1, 6 bases. From germline, CDR1 is SQVTM and CDR2 ANQGSEA. The length of the CDR3 is 12 residues. V gave up 6 bases and J gave up 5 bases, with 13 bases separating them. The CDR3, as DNA: TGCAGCGTCCACAGGGTGGGGACTGAAGCTTTCTTT. As protein: CSVHRVGTEAFF. Combining the CDR3 with reference TRBV29-1 and TRBJ1-1 gives the whole variable domain SAVISQKPSRDICQRGTSLTIQCQVDSQVTMMFWYRQQPGQSLTLIATANQGSEATYESGFVIDKFPISRPNLTFSTLTVSNMSPEDSSIYLCSVHRVGTEAFFGQGTRLTVV.

The V call is TRBV5-1, the J call TRBJ2-7, with a weak D call TRBD2 (5 bases). V shed 2 bases and J shed 3 bases, with 12 bases lying between them. Germline V lookup: CDR1 SGHRS, CDR2 YFSETQ. This CDR3 is 14 amino acids long. This CDR3 is CASSFLGDYYEQYF. The CDR3 coding sequence is TGCGCCAGCAGCTTCCTCGGGGATTACTACGAGCAGTACTTC.

The chain has TRBV30 and TRBJ2-5, with 7 positions matching TRBD2. The trim removed 2 bases at V and 2 bases at J, leaving 11 bases unmatched. The CDR3 runs to 16 residues. Germline V gene data show CDR1 as GTSNPN and CDR2 as SVGIG (reference sequence). Written as DNA, the CDR3 is TGTGCCTGGAGTCTACCCCCCCAGCGGGGACAAGAGACCCAGTACTTC. This sequence encodes CAWSLPPQRGQETQYF.

The chain has TRBV9 and TRBJ1-1, with TRBD1 identical over 8 bases. The germline CDR1 and CDR2 sequences are SGDLS and YYNGEE. The CDR3 sequence is 14 residues long. Trimming cost V 4 bases and J 5 bases; bases outside gene matches: 7. CDR3: CASSPGGGWTEAFF. In DNA form, the CDR3 reads TGTGCCAGCAGCCCAGGGGGCGGGTGGACTGAAGCTTTCTTT.

The J gene is TRBJ2-5, the V gene TRBV29-1, with 9 bases fitting TRBD1. CDR1 and CDR2 (germline): SQVTM, ANQGSEA. After removal of 6 bases from V and 1 base from J, the junction contained 3 bases not matched to a gene. This CDR3 region has 13 residues. The DNA for the CDR3 is TGCAGCGTGGAGACAGGGGGCCAAGAGACCCAGTACTTC. This translates into CSVETGGQETQYF.

V is TRBV2 and J is TRBJ1-6; 8 positions agree with TRBD1. V gave up 6 bases and J gave up 0 bases; unmatched junction bases: 4. Germline-derived CDR1 and CDR2 are SNHLY and FYNNEI. The CDR3 sequence is 16 residues long. CDR3 sequence reads: CASRGTGTSYNSPLHF. The DNA for the CDR3 is TGTGCCAGCAGGGGGACAGGTACCTCCTATAATTCACCCCTCCACTTT. The full variable domain, in which reference TRBV2 and TRBJ1-6 provide the parts outside the CDR3, is EPEVTQTPSHQVTQMGQEVILRCVPISNHLYFYWYRQILGQKVEFLVSFYNNEISEKSEIFDDQFSVERPDGSNFTLKIRSTKLEDSAMYFCASRGTGTSYNSPLHFGNGTRLTVT.

This clone has a single count. The chain links TRBV7-9 to TRBJ1-2, with D perhaps matching TRBD1 (6 bases). Germline CDR1 SEHNR, CDR2 FQNEAQ (reference sequence). V lost 5 bases, J lost 8 bases, and 21 bases lay in between. The CDR3 has 15 amino acids. The CDR3 DNA sequence: TGTGCCAGCAGCCACCCTCCGGGGCAGGGGAGCGGCTACACCTTC. The encoded protein is CASSHPPGQGSGYTF. Together with reference TRBV7-9 and TRBJ1-2, the CDR3 gives the full variable domain: DTGVSQNPRHKITKRGQNVTFRCDPISEHNRLYWYRQTLGQGPEFLTYFQNEAQLEKSRLLSDRFSAERPKGSFSTLEIQRTEQGDSAMYLCASSHPPGQGSGYTFGSGTRLTVV.

The chain employs TRBV7-2 and TRBJ2-5; 7 bases align to TRBD1. V shed 1 base and J 4 bases; nucleotides not matched to a gene: 3. This CDR3 is built from 14 residues. Per germline, CDR1 SGHTA and CDR2 FQGNSA. CDR3 nucleotides: TGTGCCAGCAGCTTAGAGGCAGGGGGAGAGACCCAGTACTTC. It specifies CASSLEAGGETQYF. Combining the CDR3 with reference TRBV7-2 and TRBJ2-5 gives the whole variable domain GAGVSQSPSNKVTEKGKDVELRCDPISGHTALYWYRQSLGQGLEFLIYFQGNSAPDKSGLPSDRFSAERTGGSVSTLTIQRTQQEDSAVYLCASSLEAGGETQYFGPGTRLLVL.

This clone turned up a few times. This chain joins TRBV18 and TRBJ2-5, with D perhaps matching TRBD2 (6 bases). Deletions cut 3 bases from V and 3 bases from J, with 8 bases between. Germline CDR1 is KGHSH and CDR2 is LQKENI. The CDR3 consists of 13 residues. The CDR3 sequence is CASSPGRKETQYF. The CDR3 DNA reads as TGTGCCAGCTCACCCGGGAGAAAAGAGACCCAGTACTTC.

This CDR3 reads CASSLDRAGNTIYF. The CDR3 DNA is TGTGCCAGCAGCTTAGACAGAGCCGGAAACACCATATATTTT. This chain joins TRBV7-2 and TRBJ1-3; D remains unclear. The CDR3 length is 14 residues. V lost 1 base, J lost 4 bases, and 8 bases lay in between. Germline CDR1 is SGHTA and CDR2 is FQGNSA.

The rearrangement links TRBV19 to TRBJ2-2, with 9 nucleotides matching TRBD1. Germline loops: CDR1 LNHDA, CDR2 SQIVND (reference sequence). CDR3 size: 14 residues. The J segment lost 3 bases and the V segment lost 6 bases, leaving 2 bases of the junction unmatched. CDR3 sequence (DNA): TGTGCCAGTAGGTGGACAGGGGACACCGGGGAGCTGTTTTTT. It codes for CASRWTGDTGELFF.

The chain couples TRBV10-1 to TRBJ2-5; 9 bases fit TRBD2. The CDR3 totals 16 residues. Germline V gene data show CDR1 as WNHNN and CDR2 as SYGVQD (reference sequence). V shed 0 bases, J shed 2 bases, and the junction held 4 bases outside the gene matches. The CDR3 DNA sequence: TGCGCCAGCAGTGAGTCGTTTAGCGGGGGTCAAGAGACCCAGTACTTC. This codes for CASSESFSGGQETQYF.

This chain joins TRBV2 and TRBJ1-6; D is uncertain. Per germline, CDR1 SNHLY and CDR2 FYNNEI. V was cut by 2 bases and J by 7 bases, with 12 bases left in between. The CDR3 spans 15 residues. The CDR3 sequence: CASSEFWAHNSPLHF. CDR3 in DNA: TGTGCCAGCAGTGAATTCTGGGCCCACAATTCACCCCTCCACTTT.

The J gene is TRBJ2-3, the V gene TRBV6-5; tentative D call: TRBD2 (7 bases). Between the trimmed V and J ends, which lost 3 bases and 2 bases, there was a span of 15 bases. The CDR3 consists of 16 residues. The germline CDR1 and CDR2 sequences are MNHEY and SVGAGI. The CDR3 loop is CASSYYRGADTDTQYF. As DNA, the CDR3 is TGTGCCAGCAGTTATTACCGGGGGGCGGACACAGATACGCAGTATTTT.